One sample yielded the 28 T cell receptor beta chains listed below, sequenced in a study of cytomegalovirus exposure and HLA in healthy donors. The primer mix had 60 Vbeta and 13 Jbeta primers. Method: immunoSEQ multiplex PCR; TCRdb's copy keeps in-frame clones and lacks some. The table lists some 120,000 clones. Source material: PBMCs. Receptors originate from a man aged 18 to 29 in good health and CMV-seronegative.

The rearrangement joins TRBV6-5 to TRBJ2-7, with TRBD2 matching 8 bases. The CDR3 contains 14 residues. V trimming: 6 bases; J trimming: 4 bases; junction bases outside the gene matches: 8. Germline V CDR1 and CDR2: MNHEY, SVGAGI. The CDR3 here is CASSQTLAGYEQYF. CDR3 nucleotides: TGTGCCAGCAGCCAAACGTTAGCGGGATACGAGCAGTACTTC.

This chain joins TRBV6-5 and TRBJ2-7; a possible D gene is TRBD2 (5 bases). The ends were cut back, 4 bases at V and 3 bases at J, with 13 bases in the middle. The CDR3 has 14 amino acids. The germline V gene encodes CDR1 MNHEY and CDR2 SVGAGI. The chain's CDR3 is CASSLSRGIYEQYF. In DNA, the CDR3 is TGTGCCAGCAGTTTGTCTAGAGGGATCTACGAGCAGTACTTC.

V and J are TRBV5-1 and TRBJ2-5, with TRBD1 matching 7 bases. This CDR3 comprises 14 residues. The V gene's germline CDR1 is SGHRS and CDR2 YFSETQ. Unmatched junction bases numbered 3, after V lost 0 bases and J lost 4 bases. The CDR3 DNA reads as TGCGCCAGCAGCTTGGGGACAGGTGGAGAGACCCAGTACTTC. This codes for CASSLGTGGETQYF.

The gene calls are TRBV11-1 and TRBJ1-1; no clear D. Germline CDR1 SGHAT, CDR2 FQDESV (reference sequence). Trimming stripped 4 bases from V and 11 bases from J, with 11 bases between. The CDR3 totals 11 residues. The CDR3 sequence is CASSSIGRAFF. CDR3 nucleotides: TGTGCCAGCAGCTCAATTGGGAGGGCTTTCTTT.

This chain connects TRBV19 to TRBJ2-5; perhaps TRBD1 as D (5 bases). Looked up from germline, CDR1 is LNHDA and CDR2 is SQIVND (reference sequence). Trimming took 5 bases from V and 0 from J, leaving 16 bases between them. CDR3 size: 16 residues. The CDR3 region is CASSLRRDYHQETQYF. The CDR3 coding sequence is TGTGCCAGTAGTCTCCGCAGGGATTATCACCAAGAGACCCAGTACTTC.

This chain uses TRBV7-9 with TRBJ1-1; TRBD1 aligns across 8 bases. Germline-derived CDR1 and CDR2 are SEHNR and FQNEAQ (reference sequence). The CDR3 is made up of 13 amino acids. V lost 5 bases and J lost 6; bases outside the gene matches: 5. This chain's CDR3 is CASSPDRGAEAFF. The CDR3 DNA is TGTGCCAGCAGCCCTGACAGGGGCGCTGAAGCTTTCTTT.

The J gene is TRBJ1-2, the V gene TRBV4-1; D call uncertain. The length of the CDR3 is 17 residues. Looked up from germline, CDR1 is MGHRA and CDR2 is YSYEKL. The V gene lost 0 bases and the J gene lost 4 bases, with 18 bases spanning the gap. The CDR3, as DNA: TGCGCCAGCAGCCAAGAGAGATCTGGGCACTTTACCTATGGCTACACCTTC. Amino acids: CASSQERSGHFTYGYTF.

The chain employs TRBV19 and TRBJ2-2; weak D call: TRBD2 (5 bases). From germline, CDR1 is LNHDA and CDR2 SQIVND (reference sequence). The V gene lost 5 bases and the J gene lost 2 bases, with 9 bases spanning the gap. The CDR3 length is 14 residues. The CDR3 spells CASSRRVNTGELFF. CDR3 DNA: TGTGCCAGTAGTCGGCGGGTAAACACCGGGGAGCTGTTTTTT.

This chain links TRBV15 with TRBJ1-3, with D possibly TRBD1 on 6 matching bases. The germline V gene has CDR1 LNHNV and CDR2 YYDKDF (reference sequence). V was pared by 3 bases and J by 0 bases, with 12 bases between. CDR3 length equals 16 residues. The CDR3 bases are TGTGCCACCAGCAGGGACAGTCGCCCCTCTGGAAACACCATATATTTT. It encodes CATSRDSRPSGNTIYF. Variable domain in full (rest from reference TRBV15 and TRBJ1-3): DAMVIQNPRYQVTQFGKPVTLSCSQTLNHNVMYWYQQKSSQAPKLLFHYYDKDFNNEADTPDNFQSRRPNTSFCFLDIRSPGLGDTAMYLCATSRDSRPSGNTIYFGEGSWLTVV.

The rearrangement links TRBV7-2 to TRBJ2-7; D perhaps matches TRBD2 (5 bases). V lost 1 base and J 6 bases, leaving 13 bases between the germline ends. CDR3 length: 14 residues. Germline V lookup: CDR1 SGHTA, CDR2 FQGNSA. CDR3 region: CASSLGLETSEQYF. The CDR3 nucleotides read TGTGCCAGCAGCTTAGGCCTAGAAACTAGCGAGCAGTACTTC.

V and J are TRBV7-9 and TRBJ1-1, with 8 positions matching TRBD1. The V gene end was trimmed by 5 bases and the J gene end by 3 bases; junction bases not matched to a gene: 5. The CDR3 has 14 amino acids. Germline assignment: CDR1 SEHNR and CDR2 FQNEAQ (reference sequence). The CDR3 here is CASSTRQGYTEAFF. CDR3 sequence (DNA): TGTGCCAGCAGCACCAGACAGGGGTACACTGAAGCTTTCTTT.

The chain joins TRBV18 to TRBJ2-7; TRBD1 agrees at 7 bases. The trim removed 4 bases at V and 2 bases at J, leaving 5 bases unmatched. The CDR3 contains 14 residues. Germline CDR1 is KGHSH and CDR2 is LQKENI. The CDR3 DNA sequence: TGTGCCAGCTCACGGGACAGCACTCCCTACGAGCAGTACTTC. As protein: CASSRDSTPYEQYF.

The chain has TRBV5-4 and TRBJ1-6; 10 bases map to TRBD1. The CDR3 has 16 residues. CDR1 and CDR2 from the germline V gene are SGHNT and YYREEE (reference sequence). Trimming removed 4 bases from V and 5 bases from J; junction bases left unmatched: 6. CDR3 in amino acids: CASSVRDRGNNSPLHF. CDR3 sequence (DNA): TGTGCCAGCAGCGTAAGGGACAGGGGTAATAATTCACCCCTCCACTTT.

The CDR3: CASSQGIGELFF. As DNA, the CDR3 is TGTGCCAGTAGCCAGGGTATCGGGGAGCTGTTTTTT. The chain joins TRBV19 to TRBJ2-2; D possibly corresponds to TRBD1 (5 bases). The CDR3 is 12 residues long. Germline V gives CDR1 LNHDA, CDR2 SQIVND (reference sequence). V lost 6 bases and J 7 bases, leaving 9 bases between the germline ends. Using reference TRBV19 and TRBJ2-2 for the parts outside the CDR3, the full variable domain is DGGITQSPKYLFRKEGQNVTLSCEQNLNHDAMYWYRQDPGQGLRLIYYSQIVNDFQKGDIAEGYSVSREKKESFPLTVTSAQKNPTAFYLCASSQGIGELFFGEGSRLTVL.

V usage is TRBV7-3 and J usage is TRBJ2-1; the D gene is possibly TRBD2 (6 bases). Deletions cut 6 bases from V and 9 bases from J, with 18 bases between. CDR1 SGHTA and CDR2 FQGTGA come from the germline V gene. This CDR3 contains 14 residues. The CDR3 spells CASRGGGAIGEQFF. The CDR3 DNA follows: TGTGCCAGCAGGGGCGGAGGGGCCATCGGTGAGCAGTTCTTC.

The chain combines TRBV11-3 with TRBJ2-5, with TRBD2 matching over 7 bases. V was clipped by 5 bases and J by 5 bases; unmatched bases: 17. Germline values: CDR1 SGHNT, CDR2 YENEEA. The CDR3 extends over 17 amino acids. CDR3: CASSNRHGGLGDETQYF. CDR3 sequence (DNA): TGTGCCAGCAGCAACCGCCACGGGGGGTTGGGAGACGAGACCCAGTACTTC.

This rearrangement joins TRBV30 to TRBJ1-2, with D perhaps TRBD1 (5 bases). CDR1 is GTSNPN and CDR2 is SVGIG in the germline V gene (reference sequence). With 7 bases removed from V and 1 base from J, the gap between germline ends came to 13 bases. The CDR3 runs to 13 residues. In DNA form, the CDR3 reads TGTGCCTTGAAGACAGCGGGTAACTATGGCTACACCTTC. Its translation: CALKTAGNYGYTF.

Here the CDR3 DNA reads TGTGCCAGCAGCGTAGGACTAGCGGGGGGAGAGACCCAGTACTTC. Amino acid sequence: CASSVGLAGGETQYF. The chain links TRBV9 to TRBJ2-5; 13 bases agree with TRBD2. The J segment lost 4 bases and the V segment lost 0 bases, leaving 0 bases of the junction unmatched. The CDR3 extends over 15 amino acids. Germline loops: CDR1 SGDLS, CDR2 YYNGEE. The full variable domain, completed using reference TRBV9 and TRBJ2-5, is DSGVTQTPKHLITATGQRVTLRCSPRSGDLSVYWYQQSLDQGLQFLIQYYNGEERAKGNILERFSAQQFPDLHSELNLSSLELGDSALYFCASSVGLAGGETQYFGPGTRLLVL.

The gene calls are TRBV27 and TRBJ1-2, with D perhaps TRBD1 (6 bases). V lost 6 bases, J lost 7 bases, and 18 bases lay in between. This CDR3 comprises 14 residues. From germline, CDR1 is MNHEY and CDR2 SMNVEV (reference sequence). The CDR3 loop is CASSPGSWGLGYTF. CDR3 coding DNA: TGTGCCAGCAGCCCTGGATCCTGGGGGCTTGGCTACACCTTC.

The J gene is TRBJ2-7, the V gene TRBV23-1, with TRBD1 matching 7 bases. TRBV23-1 is placed among ORFs of uncertain function. The J segment lost 6 bases and the V segment lost 5 bases, leaving 13 bases of the junction unmatched. The CDR3 runs to 15 residues. The CDR3 is CASSSPGTECFEQYF. The DNA for the CDR3 is TGCGCCAGCAGTTCTCCCGGGACAGAGTGCTTCGAGCAGTACTTC.

The V gene is TRBV9, the J gene TRBJ1-4; no clear D. The CDR3 is made up of 16 amino acids. Trimming cost V 0 bases and J 0 bases, with 9 bases left between them. From germline, CDR1 is SGDLS and CDR2 YYNGEE. For the CDR3, the DNA is TGTGCCAGCAGCGTAGGCAGGCCCGCAACTAATGAAAAACTGTTTTTT. Its protein product is CASSVGRPATNEKLFF.

This chain joins TRBV6-1 and TRBJ2-5; D is unclear. The germline V and J ends were trimmed by 6 bases and 1 base, with 12 bases remaining between them. The CDR3 is made up of 14 amino acids. Germline assignment: CDR1 MNHNS and CDR2 SASEGT. In DNA, the CDR3 is TGTGCCAGCAGAGCCCGACACAGCCAAGAGACCCAGTACTTC. Translated, it gives CASRARHSQETQYF.

CDR3 residues: CASSPTGPGDGNTIYF. The CDR3 nucleotides are TGTGCCAGCTCACCCACCGGTCCGGGGGATGGAAACACCATATATTTT. The rearrangement uses TRBV18 and TRBJ1-3; D may be TRBD1 (5 bases). V was cut by 3 bases and J by 3 bases, with 15 bases left in between. The CDR3 loop spans 16 amino acids. The germline V gene has CDR1 KGHSH and CDR2 LQKENI.

V and J are TRBV7-8 and TRBJ1-4; 8 nucleotides match TRBD1. Germline values: CDR1 SGHVS, CDR2 FQNEAQ. CDR3 size: 14 residues. Losses at the gene ends were 3 bases for V and 8 bases for J; bases not matched to a gene: 5. The DNA for the CDR3 is TGTGCCAGCAGCTTGGACAGGGTAGGGGAAAAACTGTTTTTT. Amino acid sequence: CASSLDRVGEKLFF.

This chain links TRBV14 with TRBJ1-1, with TRBD1 matching 10 bases. The CDR3 runs to 20 residues. Trimming cost V 0 bases and J 0 bases; bases outside gene matches: 13. Germline-derived CDR1 and CDR2 are SGHDN and FVKESK. The CDR3 nucleotides read TGTGCCAGCAGCCAAGAGACATTGAGACAGGGGGCGAGCATGAACACTGAAGCTTTCTTT. It encodes CASSQETLRQGASMNTEAFF.

The genes are TRBV6-1 and TRBJ2-5; the D gene is possibly TRBD2 (5 bases). Germline CDR1 and CDR2: MNHNS and SASEGT. The CDR3 is 13 residues long. The V end was cut by 8 bases, the J end by 5 bases, with 15 bases between. The CDR3 loop reads CASSFRERETQYF. The CDR3 nucleotides read TGTGCCAGCTCCTTCCGGGAAAGGGAGACCCAGTACTTC.

The chain employs TRBV7-9 and TRBJ2-5; TRBD2 aligns across 7 bases. Germline trimming cut 6 bases from V and 5 bases from J; bases unmatched to any gene: 15. Germline V gene lookup returns CDR1 SEHNR and CDR2 FQNEAQ (reference sequence). The CDR3 contains 16 residues. The CDR3 region is CASRWDRCGGTETQYF. CDR3 nucleotide sequence: TGTGCCAGCAGATGGGACCGCTGCGGGGGAACTGAGACCCAGTACTTC.

The chain links TRBV9 to TRBJ2-1; no firm D call. V lost 4 bases and J 4 bases, leaving 6 bases between the germline ends. This CDR3 has 12 amino acids. Germline CDR1 reads SGDLS; CDR2 reads YYNGEE. The CDR3 region is CASSLTYNEQFF. As DNA, the CDR3 is TGTGCCAGCAGCTTGACTTACAATGAGCAGTTCTTC.